This T cell receptor (beta chain) is from a study of blood T cell repertoires in COVID-19. About the research overall: COVID-19 samples collected from the United States, Italy and Spain covered acute and convalescent phases. The cDNA or gDNA used as material had been derived from T cells, B-cell-depleted T cells, or PBMCs.

Followed over time, Seattle patients had been enrolled while infection was active. Germline loops: CDR1 MNHNY, CDR2 SVGAGI (reference sequence). The ends were cut back, 7 bases at V and 0 bases at J, with 11 bases in the middle. There are 14 residues in the CDR3. Repertoires were generated with immunoSEQ multiplex PCR, while TCRdb's copy carries only in-frame clones and drops some. The sample has fewer than 350,000 clones, about nine tenths seen once; the top ten hold approximately 12%. The clonotype comes from a woman in her twenties or thirties with COVID-19, enrolled during active disease. The source material was peripheral blood. V and J are TRBV6-6 and TRBJ2-3; D unresolved. The DNA for the CDR3 is TGTGCCAGCACTCCCTCCGGGAGCACAGATACGCAGTATTTT. This translates into CASTPSGSTDTQYF.